This T cell receptor beta chain comes out of a study of blood T cell repertoires in COVID-19. In regard to this clone: One junction end disagrees with the germline gene, perhaps due to a read error.

The CDR3 runs to 13 residues. CDR1 and CDR2 from the germline V gene are SGHAT and FQNNGV. TCRdb keeps only in-frame clones here, not all; method: immunoSEQ multiplex PCR. Of 200,000 or so clones listed, about 79% are singletons. The chain carries TRBV11-2 and TRBJ2-3; D may be TRBD2 (5 bases). The TCR originated in a woman in her thirties or forties with acute COVID-19. The sequencing sample was made of PBMCs or T cells enriched from blood (not recorded which). CDR3 amino acids: CASSPPSRDTQYF. In DNA, the CDR3 is TGTGCCAGCAGCCCGCCTAGCAGAGATACGCAGTATTTT.